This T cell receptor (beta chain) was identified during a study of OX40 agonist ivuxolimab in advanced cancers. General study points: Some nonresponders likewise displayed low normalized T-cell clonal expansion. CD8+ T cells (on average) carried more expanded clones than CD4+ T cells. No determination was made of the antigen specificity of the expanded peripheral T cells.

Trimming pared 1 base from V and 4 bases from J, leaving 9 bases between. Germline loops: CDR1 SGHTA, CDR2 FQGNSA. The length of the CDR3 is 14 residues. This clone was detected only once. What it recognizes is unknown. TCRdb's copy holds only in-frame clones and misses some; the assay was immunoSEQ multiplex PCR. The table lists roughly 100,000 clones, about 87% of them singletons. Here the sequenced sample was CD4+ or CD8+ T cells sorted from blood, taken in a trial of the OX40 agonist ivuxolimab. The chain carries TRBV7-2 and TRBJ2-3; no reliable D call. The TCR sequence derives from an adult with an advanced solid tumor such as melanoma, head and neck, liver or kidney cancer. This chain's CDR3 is CASSLGVAADTQYF. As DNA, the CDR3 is TGTGCCAGCAGCTTAGGAGTAGCTGCAGATACGCAGTATTTT.